This T cell receptor (beta chain) comes out of a study of blood T cell repertoires in COVID-19. On the study more broadly: The origin of the acute and convalescent COVID-19 samples was the United States, Italy and Spain. T cells, B-cell-depleted T cells, or PBMCs supplied cDNA or gDNA.

In the authors' methods: Nucleated cell number was recorded as an estimate derived from reference gene primer amplification. Clones were read by immunoSEQ multiplex PCR, and TCRdb kept only the in-frame ones, dropping some. V, J and clone size derive from that table, while D and trimming were established from the DNA sequence. The table has some 140,000 clones, about 70% seen once. This CDR3 contains 10 residues. V was cut by 1 base and J by 12 bases, with 7 bases left in between. Germline lookup yields CDR1 GTSNPN and CDR2 SVGIG (reference sequence). The TCR sequence derives from a man older than 75 with acute or convalescent COVID-19. The chain has TRBV30 and TRBJ2-1; no clear D. Sequenced input: peripheral blood. CDR3 bases: TGTGCCTGGAGTGGCACTACGCAGTTCTTC. Translating gives CAWSGTTQFF. Using reference TRBV30 and TRBJ2-1 for the parts outside the CDR3, the full variable domain is SQTIHQWPATLVQPVGSPLSLECTVEGTSNPNLYWYRQAAGRGLQLLFYSVGIGQISSEVPQNLSASRPQDRQFILSSKKLLLSDSGFYLCAWSGTTQFFGPGTRLTVL.